This T cell receptor (beta chain) was recorded in a study of cytomegalovirus exposure and HLA in healthy donors. Findings and caveats of the study: In vitro confirmation showed a few CMV-associated chains to be CMV antigen specific.

Sequencing used immunoSEQ multiplex PCR; TCRdb keeps in-frame clones, though not all of them. The sample contains about 350,000 clones, about nine tenths of which appear only once. As regards this clone: Antigen specificity is unknown.

CDR1 LGHNA and CDR2 YSLEER come from the germline V gene. The CDR3 is made up of 14 amino acids. V lost 0 bases, J lost 4 bases, and 7 bases lay in between. Sequenced material: PBMCs. This chain joins TRBV4-3 and TRBJ2-1, with no clear D. This clonotype was sampled from a woman aged 25 to 39 in good health and CMV-seropositive. The CDR3 nucleotides read TGCGCCAGCAGCCAAGATGGGCTTTACAATGAGCAGTTCTTC. Protein sequence: CASSQDGLYNEQFF.